These 21 T cell receptor beta chains share one sample of origin, sequenced in a study of T cell responses to AZD1222 COVID-19 vaccine. Some clones are missing from TCRdb's copy, which holds only in-frame ones; the method was immunoSEQ multiplex PCR. The repertoire holds over 100,000 clones, with more than 75% as singletons. The material was peripheral blood, obtained 28 days after the second AZD1222 dose. These TCRs come from an adult who received the AZD1222 COVID-19 vaccine.

The CDR3 is CASSDVGGNYGYTF. CDR3 nucleotides: TGTGCCAGCAGCGACGTGGGGGGGAACTATGGCTACACCTTC. This chain uses TRBV5-4 with TRBJ1-2, with D possibly TRBD1 on 5 matching bases. The CDR3 loop spans 14 amino acids. V dropped 4 bases and J dropped 2 bases, with 12 bases sitting between them. Germline V CDR1 and CDR2: SGHNT, YYREEE (reference sequence).

This chain connects TRBV6-2 or TRBV6-3 to TRBJ2-7; D not resolved. Trimming removed 3 bases at V and 5 bases at J, with 14 bases between. This CDR3 has 14 amino acids. Germline CDR1 is MNHEY and CDR2 is SVGEGT. The CDR3 DNA follows: TGTGCCAGCAGTTATTTGACGGTAGAGCACGAGCAGTACTTC. Protein sequence: CASSYLTVEHEQYF.

This sequence joins TRBV5-1 and TRBJ1-5, with unresolved D. This CDR3 has 15 residues. V lost 4 bases and J 1 base, leaving 12 bases between the germline ends. Germline assignment: CDR1 SGHRS and CDR2 YFSETQ. CDR3 DNA: TGCGCCAGCAGCCCCAGCGGCGGAAGCAATCAGCCCCAGCATTTT. Protein sequence: CASSPSGGSNQPQHF.

This sequence joins TRBV18 and TRBJ2-3; D gene ambiguous. CDR1 is KGHSH, CDR2 LQKENI, per germline. This CDR3 is 16 amino acids long. The V end lost 0 bases, the J end lost 0 bases, and 10 bases lay between the germline ends. The CDR3 is CASSPPLRPSTDTQYF. CDR3 sequence (DNA): TGTGCCAGCTCACCACCCCTACGGCCTAGCACAGATACGCAGTATTTT. Drawing the rest from reference TRBV18 and TRBJ2-3, the complete variable domain is NAGVMQNPRHLVRRRGQEARLRCSPMKGHSHVYWYRQLPEEGLKFMVYLQKENIIDESGMPKERFSAEFPKEGPSILRIQQVVRGDSAAYFCASSPPLRPSTDTQYFGPGTRLTVL.

The chain recombines TRBV3-1 (or the pseudogene TRBV3-2) with TRBJ2-7; either TRBD1 or TRBD2 may supply D (5 bases each). The CDR3 is made up of 15 amino acids. CDR1 and CDR2 from the germline V gene are LGHDT and YNNKEL (reference sequence). V lost 1 base and J lost 2, with 12 bases in between. CDR3 amino acids: CASSQVSRGPYEQYF. The CDR3, as DNA: TGTGCCAGCAGCCAAGTATCCCGGGGACCCTACGAGCAGTACTTC.

The V gene is TRBV9, the J gene TRBJ1-2; D might be TRBD1 (6 bases). CDR3 length equals 13 residues. Trimming took 4 bases from V and 4 from J, leaving 11 bases between them. CDR1 is SGDLS and CDR2 is YYNGEE in the germline V gene. The CDR3 nucleotides are TGTGCCAGCAGCACAATGACAGGCTATGGCTACACCTTC. Amino acids: CASSTMTGYGYTF. Based on the CDR3 plus reference TRBV9 and TRBJ1-2, the full variable domain is DSGVTQTPKHLITATGQRVTLRCSPRSGDLSVYWYQQSLDQGLQFLIQYYNGEERAKGNILERFSAQQFPDLHSELNLSSLELGDSALYFCASSTMTGYGYTFGSGTRLTVV.

The chain employs TRBV29-1 and TRBJ2-7; a weak D match, TRBD2 (7 bases). Germline V gene data show CDR1 as SQVTM and CDR2 as ANQGSEA. The V gene lost 1 base and the J gene lost 3 bases, with 22 bases spanning the gap. This CDR3 has 17 amino acids. The CDR3 spells CSVEGGGDWEGIYEQYF. Here the CDR3 DNA reads TGCAGCGTTGAAGGAGGGGGGGACTGGGAAGGGATCTACGAGCAGTACTTC.

This chain uses TRBV14 with TRBJ2-1; 14 bases map to TRBD2. The CDR3 runs to 16 residues. CDR1 and CDR2 (germline): SGHDN, FVKESK. Germline trimming cut 4 bases from V and 7 bases from J; bases unmatched to any gene: 6. For the CDR3, the DNA is TGTGCCAGCAGCCTTATCGGGACTAGCGGGAGAAATGAGCAGTTCTTC. Amino acids: CASSLIGTSGRNEQFF.

This rearrangement joins TRBV19 to TRBJ2-3; maybe TRBD1 (10 bases). Trimming took off 5 bases at V and 2 bases at J, with 35 bases between the two ends. This CDR3 has 22 amino acids. Germline CDR1 is LNHDA and CDR2 is SQIVND (reference sequence). The CDR3 reads CASSRDRGVLAGPFPPTDTQYF. The CDR3, as DNA: TGTGCCAGTAGTCGGGACAGGGGAGTTCTAGCGGGACCGTTCCCCCCCACAGATACGCAGTATTTT.

The genes are TRBV29-1 and TRBJ1-5; D remains unclear. The CDR3 is 13 residues long. V lost 4 bases, J lost 1 base, and 8 bases lay in between. Germline CDR1 SQVTM, CDR2 ANQGSEA. CDR3 in amino acids: CSVVIRSNQPQHF. CDR3 nucleotide sequence: TGCAGCGTTGTCATAAGAAGCAATCAGCCCCAGCATTTT.

A note on this clone: In the same sample, other DNA sequences code for this CDR3. The V and J genes are TRBV28 and TRBJ1-3; D not resolved. The V gene's germline CDR1 is MDHEN and CDR2 SYDVKM. The CDR3 is made up of 13 amino acids. V gave up 3 bases and J gave up 1 base, with 4 bases separating them. For the CDR3, the DNA is TGTGCCAGCAGTTTCAGGTCTGGAAACACCATATATTTT. This encodes CASSFRSGNTIYF.

V gene TRBV6-5 combines with J gene TRBJ2-7; possible D gene TRBD2, 5 bases. The CDR3 runs 13 residues. CDR1 is MNHEY, CDR2 SVGAGI, per germline. V lost 7 bases, J lost 5 bases, and 15 bases lay in between. The CDR3 loop is CASNGRGGHEQYF. CDR3 sequence (DNA): TGTGCCAGCAACGGACGAGGAGGTCACGAGCAGTACTTC.

V usage is TRBV3-1 (or the pseudogene TRBV3-2) and J usage is TRBJ2-2; D call uncertain. V shed 5 bases and J shed 6 bases, with 10 bases lying between them. The CDR3 has 13 residues. Germline values: CDR1 LGHDT, CDR2 YNNKEL (reference sequence). The CDR3 is CASSARVAGELFF. CDR3 bases: TGTGCCAGCAGCGCTAGGGTGGCCGGGGAGCTGTTTTTT.

In its sample, this clone was seen once. This chain links TRBV18 with TRBJ2-1, with 9 bases that match TRBD1. V lost 5 bases and J lost 14; bases outside the gene matches: 16. Germline-derived CDR1 and CDR2 are KGHSH and LQKENI. This CDR3 is built from 15 residues. The CDR3 region has the DNA TGTGCCAGCTCAGCTATTGGGACAGGGTCTAAGTCGGAGTTCTTC. Encoded protein: CASSAIGTGSKSEFF.

V gene TRBV5-1 combines with J gene TRBJ2-1, with 10 bases fitting TRBD2. The CDR3 spans 15 residues. Looked up from germline, CDR1 is SGHRS and CDR2 is YFSETQ. The ends lost 2 bases at V and 5 bases at J; junction bases unmatched: 4. This CDR3 is CASSFSGTSDNEQFF. The CDR3 DNA reads TGCGCCAGCAGCTTTTCTGGGACTAGCGACAATGAGCAGTTCTTC.

The CDR3: CASSLAGGNTDTQYF. The CDR3 region has the DNA TGTGCCAGCAGCTTAGCGGGAGGGAACACAGATACGCAGTATTTT. The chain joins TRBV7-9 to TRBJ2-3; 7 bases map to TRBD2. With V trimmed by 0 bases and J by 2 bases, 2 bases remained unmatched. This CDR3 comprises 15 residues. CDR1 and CDR2 (germline): SEHNR, FQNEAQ (reference sequence). The whole variable domain, filled in from reference TRBV7-9 and TRBJ2-3, reads DTGVSQNPRHKITKRGQNVTFRCDPISEHNRLYWYRQTLGQGPEFLTYFQNEAQLEKSRLLSDRFSAERPKGSFSTLEIQRTEQGDSAMYLCASSLAGGNTDTQYFGPGTRLTVL.

The chain employs TRBV29-1 and TRBJ2-2, with TRBD2 matching 7 bases. V lost 3 bases to trimming and J lost 2 bases; unmatched junction nucleotides: 3. This CDR3 comprises 14 residues. Germline loops: CDR1 SQVTM, CDR2 ANQGSEA. CDR3 in DNA: TGCAGCGTTGACAGCGGGGCTAACACCGGGGAGCTGTTTTTT. This translates into CSVDSGANTGELFF.

The chain employs TRBV5-4 and TRBJ2-3; D is undetermined. Germline V gene data show CDR1 as SGHNT and CDR2 as YYREEE (reference sequence). The CDR3 has 13 residues. Deletions cut 1 base from V and 1 base from J, with 4 bases between. The CDR3 nucleotides read TGTGCCAGCAGCTTGACCCGCACAGATACGCAGTATTTT. Translated, it gives CASSLTRTDTQYF.

This rearrangement joins TRBV2 to TRBJ2-7; 8 bases map to TRBD2. The length of the CDR3 is 14 residues. V shed 5 bases, J shed 4 bases, and the junction held 7 bases outside the gene matches. Germline CDR1 and CDR2: SNHLY and FYNNEI. CDR3 nucleotide sequence: TGTGCCAGCAGTCAAACGGGACTAGGTTACGAGCAGTACTTC. It yields the protein CASSQTGLGYEQYF.

The chain uses TRBV9 and TRBJ1-5, with 9 bases matching TRBD1. CDR3 length equals 13 residues. V trimming: 7 bases; J trimming: 3 bases; junction bases outside the gene matches: 2. Germline V lookup: CDR1 SGDLS, CDR2 YYNGEE. This CDR3 reads CASGTGSNQPQHF. CDR3 nucleotides: TGTGCCAGCGGGACAGGGTCCAATCAGCCCCAGCATTTT.

This clone has just a few counts. CDR3 DNA sequence: TGTGCCAGCAGCTTATCCCACAGGGCTCCTTACGAGCAGTACTTC. Its protein product is CASSLSHRAPYEQYF. V is TRBV7-3 and J is TRBJ2-7, with D possibly being TRBD1 (6 bases). The length of the CDR3 is 15 residues. Trimming removed 2 bases at V and 4 bases at J, with 15 bases between. The germline CDR1 and CDR2 sequences are SGHTA and FQGTGA.